Below are 2 T cell receptor beta chains sequenced from a single sample in a study of blood T cell repertoires in COVID-19 (dated by TCRdb to about 2020). Library preparation used the immunoSEQ multiplex PCR assay. This is the immuneACCESS table as TCRdb keeps it, with only in-frame sequences that have V and J called. A part of the clones is gone; compared with another copy, unresolved V genes explain less than half, and the rest is unexplained. The sample contains hundreds of thousands of clones, roughly 85% of them found a single time. The ten largest clones add up to 2.5% of the sample. The sample was peripheral blood. All receptors derive from a woman in her thirties or forties with active or convalescent COVID-19.

This clone was seen a single time. The rearrangement uses TRBV19 and TRBJ2-3; D uncertain. This CDR3 has 14 amino acids. CDR1 and CDR2 (germline): LNHDA, SQIVND (reference sequence). The V end lost 3 bases, the J end lost 0 bases, and 7 bases lay between the germline ends. DNA for the CDR3: TGTGCCAGTAGTATCTATACTAGCACAGATACGCAGTATTTT. This encodes CASSIYTSTDTQYF.

The chain couples TRBV2 to TRBJ2-7, with a tentative D call TRBD1 (6 bases). The CDR3 covers 15 residues. Germline loops: CDR1 SNHLY, CDR2 FYNNEI. Between the trimmed V and J ends, which lost 10 bases and 0 bases, there was a span of 19 bases. DNA of the CDR3: TGTGCCAACGATAATGGGGGCCCTAGCTCCTACGAGCAGTACTTC. Encoded protein: CANDNGGPSSYEQYF.